Below are 20 T cell receptor beta chains sequenced from a single sample in a study of T cells in Graves' hyperthyroidism and ophthalmopathy. Researchers amplified the TCR beta CDR3 regions from RNA transcripts. An initial round of RT-PCR targeting the TCR CDR3 relied on the HTBI primer set. TCRdb re-called the multiplex PCR reads with MiXCR, one entry per CDR3 protein. This table holds 400,000 to 500,000 distinct CDR3 sequences, roughly 14% found once. The specimen was blood. Receptor source: a man aged 18-30 years with Graves' ophthalmopathy.

There are many counts of this clonotype. This chain uses TRBV20-1 with TRBJ2-7, with 7 bases that match TRBD2. This CDR3 contains 14 residues. V trimming: 3 bases; J trimming: 4 bases; junction bases outside the gene matches: 9. The germline gives CDR1 DFQATT, CDR2 SNEGSKA (reference sequence). This CDR3 reads CSASESTSRYEQYF. CDR3 sequence (DNA): TGCAGTGCTAGTGAATCGACTAGCCGATACGAGCAGTACTTC.

J is TRBJ2-7 and V is TRBV19, with D possibly TRBD2 on 5 matching bases. The CDR3 is 15 amino acids. CDR1 and CDR2 from the germline V gene are LNHDA and SQIVND (reference sequence). Trimming left V 3 bases short and J 1 base short, with 13 bases between. The CDR3 bases are TGTGCCAGTAGTATCTCACTAGTGAGGTCCTACGAGCAGTACTTC. This gives the protein CASSISLVRSYEQYF.

A remark on this clonotype: A much larger clone lies one base from this, so it may be a read error. DNA for the CDR3: TGTGCCACCAACAGAGATACTCTAGCGGGGGGGTCAGGAGATACGCAGTATTTT. This codes for CATNRDTLAGGSGDTQYF. V gene TRBV15 combines with J gene TRBJ2-3, with 12 bases identical to TRBD2. The CDR3 loop spans 18 amino acids. Germline CDR1 and CDR2: LNHNV and YYDKDF (reference sequence).

Worth noting for this clonotype: A read error is possible here, since a much larger clone lies one base away. The chain employs TRBV11-3 and TRBJ1-5; D not certain. CDR1 SGHNT and CDR2 YENEEA come from the germline V gene. This CDR3 is built from 14 residues. The chain's CDR3 is CVSSLQGSPQPQHF. The CDR3 DNA sequence: TGTGTCAGCAGCTTGCAAGGAAGCCCTCAGCCCCAGCATTTT. The full variable domain, with the rest looked up from reference TRBV11-3 and TRBJ1-5, is EAGVVQSPRYKIIEKKQPVAFWCNPISGHNTLYWYLQNLGQGPELLIRYENEEAVDDSQLPKDRFSAERLKGVDSTLKIQPAELGDSAVYLCVSSLQGSPQPQHFGDGTRLSIL.

This clonotype was detected ten times or more. The CDR3 sequence: CASSQVGLVTDTQYF. The CDR3 nucleotides read TGTGCCAGCAGCCAAGTCGGACTAGTGACAGATACGCAGTATTTT. The chain recombines TRBV3-1 with TRBJ2-3; 7 nucleotides match TRBD2. Germline values: CDR1 LGHDT, CDR2 YNNKEL (reference sequence). Losses at the gene ends were 1 base for V and 3 bases for J; bases not matched to a gene: 4. The CDR3 consists of 15 residues.

The sample holds many counts of this clonotype. This sequence joins TRBV5-1 and TRBJ2-1, with 12 positions matching TRBD2. The germline CDR1 and CDR2 sequences are SGHRS and YFSETQ. This CDR3 is 15 amino acids long. With 5 bases clipped from V and 8 bases from J, the junction kept 8 bases outside the gene matches. The CDR3 region is CASSLGLAGGDEQFF. Written as DNA, the CDR3 is TGCGCCAGCAGTCTGGGCCTAGCGGGAGGGGATGAGCAGTTCTTC. Full variable domain (outside the CDR3, taken from reference TRBV5-1 and TRBJ2-1): KAGVTQTPRYLIKTRGQQVTLSCSPISGHRSVSWYQQTPGQGLQFLFEYFSETQRNKGNFPGRFSGRQFSNSRSEMNVSTLELGDSALYLCASSLGLAGGDEQFFGPGTRLTVL.

This clonotype was seen ten or more times. The chain links TRBV30 to TRBJ2-5; TRBD1 matches 8 bases. With 8 bases clipped from V and 7 bases from J, the junction kept 6 bases outside the gene matches. The CDR3 sequence is 11 residues long. Per the germline V gene, CDR1 is GTSNPN and CDR2 is SVGIG (reference sequence). CDR3 in amino acids: CARDRLGTQYF. CDR3 coding DNA: TGTGCCCGGGACAGGTTAGGGACCCAGTACTTC.

This clonotype has only a few counts. The chain combines TRBV29-1 with TRBJ2-7; 11 bases align to TRBD2. CDR1 and CDR2 (germline): SQVTM, ANQGSEA. The CDR3 covers 14 residues. V lost 2 bases, J lost 2 bases, and 2 bases stayed unmatched. The CDR3 spells CSVELAGGTYEQYF. The CDR3, as DNA: TGCAGCGTTGAACTAGCGGGGGGCACCTACGAGCAGTACTTC.

This clonotype has a handful of counts. This chain joins TRBV7-9 and TRBJ2-1; TRBD2 might be the D (5 bases). Germline V gene lookup returns CDR1 SEHNR and CDR2 FQNEAQ (reference sequence). V was shortened by 7 bases and J by 6 bases, with 22 bases between the two germline ends. The CDR3 loop spans 16 amino acids. The CDR3: CASISGGPKTVNEQFF. The CDR3 bases are TGTGCCAGCATTTCGGGCGGGCCAAAAACGGTCAATGAGCAGTTCTTC.

This clonotype occurred many times. The chain links TRBV6-1 to TRBJ2-5, with a tentative D call TRBD2 (6 bases). V was shortened by 5 bases and J by 4 bases, with 17 bases between the two germline ends. Germline V gene lookup returns CDR1 MNHNS and CDR2 SASEGT. CDR3 size: 15 residues. In DNA form, the CDR3 reads TGTGCCAGCAGTCCGGAGGTGTGGGGAGGAGAGACCCAGTACTTC. It yields the protein CASSPEVWGGETQYF.

This clonotype came up many times. The gene calls are TRBV18 and TRBJ1-6; no firm D call. The CDR3 length is 16 residues. The V end was cut by 0 bases, the J end by 0 bases, with 6 bases between. CDR1 is KGHSH, CDR2 LQKENI, per germline. The CDR3 protein is CASSPPASSYNSPLHF. Written as DNA, the CDR3 is TGTGCCAGCTCACCACCGGCAAGCTCCTATAATTCACCCCTCCACTTT. The variable domain in full, completed from reference TRBV18 and TRBJ1-6, reads NAGVMQNPRHLVRRRGQEARLRCSPMKGHSHVYWYRQLPEEGLKFMVYLQKENIIDESGMPKERFSAEFPKEGPSILRIQQVVRGDSAAYFCASSPPASSYNSPLHFGNGTRLTVT.

This clonotype was observed a handful of times. V and J are TRBV4-1 and TRBJ2-7; D ambiguous. The length of the CDR3 is 17 residues. V was trimmed by 3 bases and J by 5 bases, leaving 23 bases between them. Germline CDR1 is MGHRA and CDR2 is YSYEKL. This CDR3 is CASSHPHPPQRVNEQYF. The DNA for the CDR3 is TGCGCCAGCAGCCACCCCCACCCCCCTCAACGGGTAAACGAGCAGTACTTC.

In this sample, this clonotype turned up many times. This sequence joins TRBV7-2 and TRBJ2-1, with TRBD2 matching over 16 bases. The junction had 9 bases not matched to a gene; V was cut back by 8 bases and J by 8 bases. The length of the CDR3 is 16 residues. Germline V gene sequence: CDR1 SGHTA, CDR2 FQGNSA. CDR3 residues: CASSLMGLAGGHEQFF. The CDR3 DNA reads as TGTGCCAGCTCCCTTATGGGACTAGCGGGGGGGCATGAGCAGTTCTTC.

In this sample, this clonotype turned up many times. This rearrangement joins TRBV12-3 or TRBV12-4 to TRBJ1-1; 9 bases align to TRBD1. V was clipped by 1 base and J by 10 bases; unmatched bases: 16. CDR3 size: 17 residues. CDR3 amino acids: CASSLVGGSGQGQGAFF. In DNA form, the CDR3 reads TGTGCCAGCAGTTTAGTAGGGGGCTCGGGACAGGGCCAGGGAGCTTTCTTT.

The chain couples TRBV5-6 to TRBJ2-2; 9 bases match TRBD2. The junction had 7 bases not matched to a gene; V was cut back by 2 bases and J by 5 bases. CDR1 SGHDT and CDR2 YYEEEE come from the germline V gene. The CDR3 covers 16 residues. The CDR3 is CASSLRAGGWTGELFF. The CDR3 DNA sequence: TGTGCCAGCAGCTTAAGAGCGGGAGGTTGGACCGGGGAGCTGTTTTTT.

The sample holds many counts of this clonotype. The chain carries TRBV7-6 and TRBJ2-7; 8 nucleotides match TRBD1. The CDR3 has 16 residues. The ends lost 1 base at V and 4 bases at J; junction bases unmatched: 9. CDR1 is SGHVS, CDR2 FNYEAQ, per germline. The CDR3 nucleotides read TGTGCCAGCAGCTTAGGTGACAGGGGAGACTGGTACGAGCAGTACTTC. This codes for CASSLGDRGDWYEQYF.

A word on this clonotype: A much larger clone sits a single nucleotide away, making a read error possible. The chain links TRBV10-3 to TRBJ2-3, with 8 bases that match TRBD2. The CDR3 is 15 amino acids. Unmatched junction bases numbered 9, after V lost 6 bases and J lost 4 bases. Per the germline V gene, CDR1 is ENHRY and CDR2 is SYGVKD. CDR3 sequence (DNA): TGTGCCATCAGAGAGGGCGGGAGGTCCCCAGATACGCAGTATTTT. This encodes CAIREGGRSPDTQYF.

The rearrangement uses TRBV10-1 and TRBJ2-5; no definite D call. The CDR3 is made up of 13 amino acids. Germline V lookup: CDR1 WNHNN, CDR2 SYGVQD (reference sequence). V gave up 6 bases and J gave up 5 bases, with 13 bases separating them. CDR3 sequence (DNA): TGCGCCAGCAGCACTACACTTGGGGAGACCCAGTACTTC. It specifies CASSTTLGETQYF.

This clonotype was observed at least ten times. The V call is TRBV6-1, the J call TRBJ2-3; D may be TRBD1 (7 bases). Per the germline V gene, CDR1 is MNHNS and CDR2 is SASEGT. This CDR3 contains 15 residues. Trimming took 1 base from V and 3 from J, leaving 11 bases between them. CDR3 bases: TGTGCCAGCAGTGAAGAGGAGGGGGCGACAGATACGCAGTATTTT. It encodes CASSEEEGATDTQYF.

This clonotype was picked up many times. The gene calls are TRBV5-8 and TRBJ2-5, with D maybe TRBD1 (6 bases). Looked up from germline, CDR1 is SGHTS and CDR2 is YDEGEE. The CDR3 consists of 15 residues. Trimming took 1 base from V and 2 from J, leaving 12 bases between them. CDR3 amino acids: CASSLRLGQQETQYF. The DNA for the CDR3 is TGTGCCAGCAGCTTGAGACTGGGACAACAAGAGACCCAGTACTTC.